These 6 T cell receptor beta chains came from one sample sequenced in a study of cytomegalovirus exposure and HLA in healthy donors. Profiling relied on immunoSEQ multiplex PCR, and the TCRdb table lists in-frame clones only, not all of them. The table includes 120,000 or so clones, under 90% detected once. The sequencing sample was made of PBMCs. The receptors were gathered from a woman younger than 30 in good health and CMV-seronegative.

The chain links TRBV27 to TRBJ1-2, with no clear D. This CDR3 is built from 13 residues. V was pared by 3 bases and J by 0 bases, with 5 bases between. Germline V gene data show CDR1 as MNHEY and CDR2 as SMNVEV (reference sequence). CDR3 in amino acids: CASSFVSNYGYTF. CDR3 in DNA: TGTGCCAGCAGTTTTGTCTCTAACTATGGCTACACCTTC.

This clone was seen once. The V and J genes are TRBV7-9 and TRBJ1-2, with D unclear. The V end lost 0 bases, the J end lost 5 bases, and 10 bases lay between the germline ends. Germline CDR1 and CDR2: SEHNR and FQNEAQ (reference sequence). The CDR3 contains 14 residues. The CDR3 sequence is CASSLAYPGYGYTF. In nucleotides, the CDR3 is TGTGCCAGCAGCTTAGCCTACCCGGGGTATGGCTACACCTTC.

CDR3 sequence (DNA): TGCGCCAGCAGCTTGGCCAGCTATGGCTACACCTTC. Its protein product is CASSLASYGYTF. This sequence joins TRBV5-1 and TRBJ1-2; D gene uncertain. The V gene lost 0 bases and the J gene lost 4 bases, with 4 bases spanning the gap. The CDR3 consists of 12 residues. The V gene's germline CDR1 is SGHRS and CDR2 YFSETQ.

The chain uses TRBV9 and TRBJ2-1, with D perhaps matching TRBD1 (5 bases). V was shortened by 0 bases and J by 9 bases, with 13 bases between the two germline ends. The CDR3 totals 14 residues. Germline lookup yields CDR1 SGDLS and CDR2 YYNGEE. CDR3 residues: CASSVVVGVGEQFF. For the CDR3, the DNA is TGTGCCAGCAGCGTAGTTGTAGGGGTGGGTGAGCAGTTCTTC.

The rearrangement links TRBV6-1 to TRBJ1-5; possibly TRBD1 for D (5 bases). Trimming took off 1 base at V and 0 bases at J, with 16 bases between the two ends. The germline V gene encodes CDR1 MNHNS and CDR2 SASEGT. The CDR3 totals 18 residues. CDR3 sequence reads: CASSEGVAGHLSNQPQHF. The CDR3 DNA reads as TGTGCCAGCAGTGAAGGAGTGGCTGGACATCTTAGCAATCAGCCCCAGCATTTT.

The chain joins TRBV7-6 to TRBJ2-3; no definite D call. The CDR3 runs 13 residues. V dropped 8 bases and J dropped 5 bases, with 14 bases sitting between them. In germline, CDR1 is SGHVS, CDR2 FNYEAQ. CDR3 in amino acids: CASGNPTGDTQYF. For the CDR3, the DNA is TGTGCCAGCGGCAACCCGACGGGAGATACGCAGTATTTT. Combining the CDR3 with reference TRBV7-6 and TRBJ2-3 gives the whole variable domain GAGVSQSPRYKVTKRGQDVALRCDPISGHVSLYWYRQALGQGPEFLTYFNYEAQQDKSGLPNDRFSAERPEGSISTLTIQRTEQRDSAMYRCASGNPTGDTQYFGPGTRLTVL.